These 20 T cell receptor beta chains originate from one sample sequenced in a study of human T cells and chemical hapten exposure. Documented time point: patch test 1, 2 weeks after DPC sensitization. Indicated treatment: therapeutic diphenylcyclopropenone sensitization with weekly scalp DPC. MiXCR, applied by TCRdb to the RACE reads, yields one record per CDR3 protein. Among around 340,000 distinct CDR3 sequences listed, around 6.9% were seen once. The specimen comprised whole blood, sampled in connection with sensitization to the hapten diphenylcyclopropenone (DPC). These TCRs come from a woman between 18 and 29 years old with alopecia areata. Some clones in this sample may be carry-over from other donors' samples.

This clonotype was counted only a few times. The J gene is TRBJ2-3, the V gene TRBV5-1, with 11 bases lining up with TRBD1. The CDR3 is made up of 16 amino acids. After removal of 4 bases from V and 3 bases from J, the junction contained 7 bases not matched to a gene. Germline CDR1 and CDR2: SGHRS and YFSETQ. CDR3 DNA sequence: TGCGCCAGCAGCGGCGGACAGGGGGCTGTGACAGATACGCAGTATTTT. Translated: CASSGGQGAVTDTQYF.

This clonotype was seen repeatedly, ten times or more. The CDR3 sequence: CASSLKAGKAETQYF. As DNA, the CDR3 is TGTGCCAGCAGCTTGAAAGCAGGGAAGGCAGAGACCCAGTACTTC. J is TRBJ2-5 and V is TRBV5-4; D is perhaps TRBD1 (5 bases). Germline V gene data show CDR1 as SGHNT and CDR2 as YYREEE (reference sequence). This CDR3 spans 15 amino acids. V lost 1 base, J lost 4 bases, and 14 bases lay in between. Full variable domain (remainder filled in from reference TRBV5-4 and TRBJ2-5): ETGVTQSPTHLIKTRGQQVTLRCSSQSGHNTVSWYQQALGQGPQFIFQYYREEENGRGNFPPRFSGLQFPNYSSELNVNALELDDSALYLCASSLKAGKAETQYFGPGTRLLVL.

This clonotype was observed a handful of times. V is TRBV11-1 and J is TRBJ2-7; no reliable D call. V dropped 2 bases and J dropped 1 base, with 9 bases sitting between them. The CDR3 consists of 14 residues. Germline CDR1 reads SGHAT; CDR2 reads FQDESV (reference sequence). This chain's CDR3 is CASSLFTSSYEQYF. The CDR3 nucleotides are TGTGCCAGCAGCTTATTTACCTCTTCCTACGAGCAGTACTTC.

This clonotype was detected a few times. This chain connects TRBV6-1 to TRBJ1-4, with TRBD1 matching 9 bases. The germline CDR1 and CDR2 sequences are MNHNS and SASEGT. This CDR3 has 15 amino acids. J was trimmed by 5 bases and V by 5 bases; bases with no gene match: 6. This CDR3 reads CASSPWTGENEKLFF. Here the CDR3 DNA reads TGTGCCAGCAGTCCGTGGACAGGGGAGAATGAAAAACTGTTTTTT.

Turning to this clonotype: The germline gene is not matched at one end of the junction; a read error may be the cause. The chain joins TRBV4-1 to TRBJ2-7; a possible D gene is TRBD1 (5 bases). Looked up from germline, CDR1 is MGHRA and CDR2 is YSYEKL. The CDR3 has 14 residues. The CDR3 loop reads CASSLRQGSSEQYF. CDR3 DNA sequence: TGCGCCAGCAGCCTGAGGCAGGGTTCCTCCGAGCAGTACTTC.

The table lists this clonotype with many counts. V usage is TRBV20-1 and J usage is TRBJ2-1; D gene uncertain. The CDR3 has 11 amino acids. Between the trimmed V and J ends, which lost 1 base and 4 bases, there was a span of 2 bases. Germline-derived CDR1 and CDR2 are DFQATT and SNEGSKA (reference sequence). The CDR3 spells CSARVYNEQFF. The CDR3 region has the DNA TGCAGTGCTAGAGTTTACAATGAGCAGTTCTTC.

This clonotype was found many times. The chain is built from TRBV10-3 and TRBJ2-7; the match to TRBD2 covers 8 bases. Looked up from germline, CDR1 is ENHRY and CDR2 is SYGVKD. Trimming cost V 2 bases and J 2 bases; bases outside gene matches: 5. This CDR3 is 15 amino acids long. CDR3: CAISEVAGRTYEQYF. The DNA for the CDR3 is TGTGCCATCAGTGAGGTAGCGGGGAGAACCTACGAGCAGTACTTC.

This clonotype has just a few counts. The chain uses TRBV6-2 or TRBV6-3 and TRBJ1-1; 7 bases are a match to TRBD1. Germline lookup yields CDR1 MNHEY and CDR2 SVGEGT. The CDR3 has 14 residues. V was pared by 8 bases and J by 1 base, with 7 bases of the junction left unmatched. DNA for the CDR3: TGTGCCAGCTGTTTGCGACAGGGGAACACTGAAGCTTTCTTT. As protein: CASCLRQGNTEAFF.

This clonotype was counted only a few times. V gene TRBV4-2 combines with J gene TRBJ2-2; 9 positions match TRBD1. The V gene's germline CDR1 is LGHNA and CDR2 YNFKEQ. CDR3 length equals 15 residues. The ends lost 3 bases at V and 3 bases at J; junction bases unmatched: 2. CDR3 coding DNA: TGTGCCAGCAGCCAGGGGGACAGGGACACCGGGGAGCTGTTTTTT. Translated: CASSQGDRDTGELFF.

The genes are TRBV15 and TRBJ2-5; D is unclear. Germline CDR1 LNHNV, CDR2 YYDKDF (reference sequence). V dropped 0 bases and J dropped 1 base, with 6 bases sitting between them. CDR3 size: 14 residues. CDR3 nucleotide sequence: TGTGCCACCAGCAGAGAGGGTCTCCAAGAGACCCAGTACTTC. This gives the protein CATSREGLQETQYF.

J is TRBJ1-4 and V is TRBV27, with a weak D call TRBD1 (6 bases). CDR1 is MNHEY, CDR2 SMNVEV, per germline (reference sequence). V dropped 2 bases and J dropped 3 bases, with 13 bases sitting between them. This CDR3 contains 16 residues. CDR3 region: CASSLGQGRSNEKLFF. The CDR3 DNA reads TGTGCCAGCAGTTTAGGGCAGGGGCGTTCTAATGAAAAACTGTTTTTT.

V usage is TRBV14 and J usage is TRBJ2-3; D uncertain. V was trimmed by 7 bases and J by 4 bases, leaving 12 bases between them. The CDR3 contains 13 residues. Germline CDR1 SGHDN, CDR2 FVKESK. The CDR3 DNA reads as TGTGCCAGCACGACATACCCCCCAGATACGCAGTATTTT. Its translation: CASTTYPPDTQYF. Looking up the rest from reference TRBV14 and TRBJ2-3 gives the full variable domain: EAGVTQFPSHSVIEKGQTVTLRCDPISGHDNLYWYRRVMGKEIKFLLHFVKESKQDESGMPNNRFLAERTGGTYSTLKVQPAELEDSGVYFCASTTYPPDTQYFGPGTRLTVL.

This clonotype appeared a few times. CDR3 residues: CSAEDRGLGIQYF. The CDR3 DNA is TGCAGTGCTGAGGACAGGGGGCTCGGCATTCAGTACTTC. The chain carries TRBV20-1 and TRBJ2-4; 11 positions agree with TRBD1. This CDR3 is 13 amino acids long. Germline CDR1 and CDR2: DFQATT and SNEGSKA (reference sequence). Trimming cost V 5 bases and J 9 bases; bases outside gene matches: 6.

The chain is built from TRBV2 and TRBJ1-2, with 12 bases lining up with TRBD1. Germline CDR1 and CDR2: SNHLY and FYNNEI. The CDR3 has 17 amino acids. The V gene end was trimmed by 4 bases and the J gene end by 4 bases; junction bases not matched to a gene: 10. The CDR3: CASSGAGTGGNPYGYTF. The CDR3 DNA reads TGTGCCAGCAGTGGGGCTGGGACAGGGGGCAACCCCTATGGCTACACCTTC.

This clonotype was seen repeatedly, ten times or more. At one boundary the junction diverges from the germline segment, which might be a read error. The V gene is TRBV29-1, the J gene TRBJ1-4, with 9 bases that match TRBD1. This CDR3 region has 13 residues. CDR1 is SQVTM and CDR2 is ANQGSEA in the germline V gene. CDR3 nucleotide sequence: TGCAGCGTTGCGGGACAGGGAAATGGAAAACTGTTTTTT. Translated: CSVAGQGNGKLFF.

This clonotype was picked up many times. The chain carries TRBV10-3 and TRBJ2-1; D is undetermined. This CDR3 region has 11 residues. V shed 7 bases and J shed 8 bases, with 9 bases lying between them. The germline gives CDR1 ENHRY, CDR2 SYGVKD. The CDR3 DNA sequence: TGTGCCATCAAAAGCGTCCATGAGCAGTTCTTC. Translation: CAIKSVHEQFF.

This clonotype occurred many times. V is TRBV7-6 and J is TRBJ1-6; no clear D gene. The ends were cut back, 2 bases at V and 3 bases at J, with 2 bases in the middle. Germline-derived CDR1 and CDR2 are SGHVS and FNYEAQ. CDR3 length: 13 residues. CDR3 loop: CASSLFYNSPLHF. DNA of the CDR3: TGTGCCAGCAGCTTATTCTATAATTCACCCCTCCACTTT.

This rearrangement joins TRBV12-5 to TRBJ2-5; TRBD1 or TRBD2 may be the D gene (5 bases each). Germline V gene sequence: CDR1 LGHNT, CDR2 FRNRAP. This CDR3 contains 14 residues. With 2 bases removed from V and 5 bases from J, the gap between germline ends came to 12 bases. CDR3: CASGLLSGTETQYF. As DNA, the CDR3 is TGTGCTAGTGGTTTGCTTTCTGGGACGGAGACCCAGTACTTC.

V gene TRBV7-8 combines with J gene TRBJ1-6, with 8 positions matching TRBD1. Trimming at V came to 2 bases and at J to 5 bases, leaving 11 bases not matched to a gene. There are 18 residues in the CDR3. Germline values: CDR1 SGHVS, CDR2 FQNEAQ. CDR3 bases: TGTGCCAGCAGCTTACACCATACGACAGGGGCAAATAATTCACCCCTCCACTTT. Its protein product is CASSLHHTTGANNSPLHF.

This clonotype occurred a few times. The chain carries TRBV20-1 and TRBJ2-7; 10 nucleotides match TRBD2. Germline CDR1 and CDR2: DFQATT and SNEGSKA (reference sequence). V lost 4 bases to trimming and J lost 3 bases; unmatched junction nucleotides: 6. This CDR3 spans 14 amino acids. CDR3 DNA: TGCAGTGCTACAACTAGCGGGGATCGCTACGAGCAGTACTTC. It is translated as CSATTSGDRYEQYF.